The following is a TCR beta chain sequence with its context. These data come from a study of blood T cell repertoires in COVID-19. Study-wide context: Acute and convalescent COVID-19 samples came from the United States, Italy and Spain. From T cells, B-cell-depleted T cells, or PBMCs came the material, which was cDNA or gDNA.

In the original processing: The assay estimated nucleated cells by amplifying reference gene primers. The assay was immunoSEQ multiplex PCR, and TCRdb's table has in-frame clones only and misses some. That table furnishes V, J and clone size, whereas the DNA furnished D and trimming. The sample lists about 370,000 clones; more than 80% were seen once. Seattle's cohort entered during active infection and was followed longitudinally. The germline gives CDR1 SGHDT, CDR2 YYEEEE. This CDR3 region has 14 residues. J was trimmed by 2 bases and V by 0 bases; bases with no gene match: 2. The sequence came from a woman aged 25-40 years with COVID-19, enrolled during active disease. The V gene is TRBV5-6, the J gene TRBJ2-7; the match to TRBD1 covers 7 bases. The sample taken for sequencing was peripheral blood. DNA for the CDR3: TGTGCCAGCAGCTTGGTAGGGACAGCCTACGAGCAGTACTTC. This encodes CASSLVGTAYEQYF.